Given below is one TCR beta chain in context. TCRdb recomputed calls from the RT-PCR reads with MiXCR, one row per CDR3 protein. The data show more than 600,000 distinct CDR3 sequences, 11% to 15% seen once. Germline CDR1 SNHLY, CDR2 FYNNEI. The trim removed 7 bases at V and 3 bases at J, leaving 7 bases unmatched. This CDR3 comprises 14 residues. This TCR came from a female donor in good health, serving as a healthy control. Sequenced: memory CD4+ T cells from blood. The chain couples TRBV2 to TRBJ2-7, with TRBD1 matching 9 bases. CDR3 in amino acids: CASINRDRVYEQYF. The CDR3 DNA sequence: TGTGCCAGCATAAACCGGGACAGGGTCTACGAGCAGTACTTC. The full variable domain, rest sourced from reference TRBV2 and TRBJ2-7, is EPEVTQTPSHQVTQMGQEVILRCVPISNHLYFYWYRQILGQKVEFLVSFYNNEISEKSEIFDDQFSVERPDGSNFTLKIRSTKLEDSAMYFCASINRDRVYEQYFGPGTRLTVT.